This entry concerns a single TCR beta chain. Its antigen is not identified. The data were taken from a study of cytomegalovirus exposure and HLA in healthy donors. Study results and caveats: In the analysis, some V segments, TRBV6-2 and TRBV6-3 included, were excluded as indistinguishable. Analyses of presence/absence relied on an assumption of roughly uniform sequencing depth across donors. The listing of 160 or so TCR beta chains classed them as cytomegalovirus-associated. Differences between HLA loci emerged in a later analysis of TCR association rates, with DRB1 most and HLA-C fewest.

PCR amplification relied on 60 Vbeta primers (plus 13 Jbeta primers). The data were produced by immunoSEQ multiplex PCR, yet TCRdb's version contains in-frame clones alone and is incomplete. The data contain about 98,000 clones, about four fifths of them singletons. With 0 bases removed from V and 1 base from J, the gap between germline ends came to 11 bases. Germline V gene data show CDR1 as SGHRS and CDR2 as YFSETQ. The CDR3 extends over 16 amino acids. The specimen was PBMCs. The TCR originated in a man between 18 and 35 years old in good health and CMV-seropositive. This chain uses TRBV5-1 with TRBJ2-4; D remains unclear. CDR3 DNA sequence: TGCGCCAGCAGCTTGGCCGAGGATCTGGCCAAAAACATTCAGTACTTC. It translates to CASSLAEDLAKNIQYF.